The 25 T cell receptor beta chains below all came from one sample that was sequenced in a study of CD4 T cells in relation to SARS-CoV-2 and coronaviruses. Their antigen targets remain unknown. Before the COVID-19 pandemic, during about 2010-2018, CD4+ T cells were taken from unexposed donors. The cells were cultured for roughly 11 days before CD4+ T cells were isolated. The data were produced by immunoSEQ multiplex PCR, yet TCRdb's version contains in-frame clones alone and is incomplete. The top ten hold about 20% of the sample, which has about 29,000 clones, roughly four fifths seen once. Sequencing was done on a sample of CD4+ T cells from PBMCs, cultured in vitro. These receptors originate from a human donor in good health.

This clone turned up a few times. CDR3 DNA: TGTGCCATCAGTGAGATTGACAGGGGGTCGGTGCAGTACTTC. Protein sequence: CAISEIDRGSVQYF. The chain uses TRBV10-3 and TRBJ2-7, with TRBD1 matching 9 bases. Germline CDR1 reads ENHRY; CDR2 reads SYGVKD. J lost 9 bases, V lost 2 bases, and 8 bases had no gene match. This CDR3 region has 14 residues.

This chain connects TRBV19 to TRBJ2-4, with a possible D match to TRBD2 (5 bases). This CDR3 is 11 amino acids long. Germline CDR1 LNHDA, CDR2 SQIVND (reference sequence). V shed 0 bases and J shed 13 bases, with 7 bases lying between them. Here the CDR3 DNA reads TGTGCCAGTAGTATAGACGGGAAGCAGTACTTC. It translates to CASSIDGKQYF.

V gene TRBV7-2 combines with J gene TRBJ2-1; D is perhaps TRBD2 (5 bases). The V end was cut by 0 bases, the J end by 0 bases, with 9 bases between. This CDR3 is 16 amino acids long. Germline assignment: CDR1 SGHTA and CDR2 FQGNSA. CDR3 residues: CASSLAGGYSYNEQFF. The CDR3 nucleotides are TGTGCCAGCAGCTTAGCTGGCGGGTACTCCTACAATGAGCAGTTCTTC.

This clone was seen a single time. The rearrangement links TRBV3-1 (or the pseudogene TRBV3-2) to TRBJ2-1; TRBD2 is a possible D gene (5 bases). This CDR3 region has 10 residues. CDR1 is LGHDT, CDR2 YNNKEL, per germline (reference sequence). Trimming shortened V by 4 bases and J by 15 bases, and 10 bases separated the two germline ends. CDR3 sequence (DNA): TGTGCCAGCAGCCCCGGACTGGGGTTCTTC. It translates to CASSPGLGFF.

This clone was picked up a small number of times. The chain couples TRBV24-1 to TRBJ2-2; a weak D match, TRBD2 (6 bases). V dropped 11 bases and J dropped 3 bases, with 12 bases sitting between them. CDR1 KGHDR and CDR2 SFDVKD come from the germline V gene. The CDR3 runs 13 residues. The CDR3 here is CAKLAEDTGELFF. The CDR3 DNA sequence: TGTGCCAAACTAGCAGAAGACACCGGGGAGCTGTTTTTT.

The chain uses TRBV12-3 or TRBV12-4 and TRBJ1-6; D remains unclear. The CDR3 runs 13 residues. The ends were cut back, 3 bases at V and 11 bases at J, with 11 bases in the middle. The CDR3 coding sequence is TGTGCCAGCAGTTTCCGGGAGACGGCACCCCTCCACTTT. Encoded protein: CASSFRETAPLHF.

V and J are TRBV10-1 and TRBJ2-5, with D possibly matching TRBD2 (6 bases). CDR3 length: 12 amino acids. CDR1 is WNHNN and CDR2 is SYGVQD in the germline V gene (reference sequence). With 4 bases removed from V and 12 bases from J, the gap between germline ends came to 15 bases. CDR3: CASSGWTGRKYF. The CDR3 bases are TGCGCCAGCAGTGGGTGGACCGGGAGAAAGTACTTC.

In this sample, this clone turned up a few times. The chain joins TRBV30 to TRBJ2-7; 10 positions match TRBD1. This CDR3 contains 13 residues. In germline, CDR1 is GTSNPN, CDR2 SVGIG (reference sequence). Germline trimming cut 5 bases from V and 3 bases from J; bases unmatched to any gene: 4. In DNA, the CDR3 is TGTGCCTGGTGCAGGACAGGGGGCTACGAGCAGTACTTC. Protein product: CAWCRTGGYEQYF.

The J gene is TRBJ1-2, the V gene TRBV7-2; 8 bases are a match to TRBD1. Germline CDR1 is SGHTA and CDR2 is FQGNSA. Germline trimming cut 5 bases from V and 6 bases from J; bases unmatched to any gene: 8. This CDR3 has 14 amino acids. CDR3 coding DNA: TGTGCCAGCAGCCCCCCCTGGACAGGGAATGGCTACACCTTC. This codes for CASSPPWTGNGYTF.

This chain connects TRBV30 to TRBJ2-7; a weak D match, TRBD2 (5 bases). Germline CDR1 reads GTSNPN; CDR2 reads SVGIG (reference sequence). V lost 5 bases and J 1 base, leaving 9 bases between the germline ends. This CDR3 is 12 amino acids long. CDR3 nucleotide sequence: TGTGCCTGGGGGAGTTTTTCCTACGAGCAGTACTTC. It codes for CAWGSFSYEQYF.

This chain uses TRBV3-1 (or the pseudogene TRBV3-2) with TRBJ1-5, with no clear D. Germline values: CDR1 LGHDT, CDR2 YNNKEL (reference sequence). Between the trimmed V and J ends, which lost 0 bases and 5 bases, there was a span of 11 bases. CDR3 length: 15 amino acids. CDR3 coding DNA: TGTGCCAGCAGCCAAGATCTAGGGATATATCAGCCCCAGCATTTT. It specifies CASSQDLGIYQPQHF.

The chain uses TRBV5-6 and TRBJ1-2; D possibly corresponds to TRBD1 (6 bases). V was trimmed by 4 bases and J by 6 bases, leaving 16 bases between them. This CDR3 is built from 14 residues. Germline CDR1 and CDR2: SGHDT and YYEEEE. The CDR3 DNA reads as TGTGCCAGCAGCCCCGTGGGCCAGGGGAATGGCTACACCTTC. Its translation is CASSPVGQGNGYTF.

This chain connects TRBV19 to TRBJ2-2, with D maybe TRBD1 (6 bases). The CDR3 has 14 residues. Trimming shortened V by 3 bases and J by 6 bases, and 11 bases separated the two germline ends. Germline V CDR1 and CDR2: LNHDA, SQIVND (reference sequence). CDR3 coding DNA: TGTGCCAGTAGTATTAACAGGGACCCCGGGGAGCTGTTTTTT. Amino acid sequence: CASSINRDPGELFF.

The genes are TRBV19 and TRBJ1-5; TRBD1 is a possible D gene (6 bases). Germline V gives CDR1 LNHDA, CDR2 SQIVND (reference sequence). The CDR3 is 15 amino acids. The V end lost 6 bases, the J end lost 5 bases, and 17 bases lay between the germline ends. The CDR3 is CASRPTGLVYQPQHF. CDR3 nucleotide sequence: TGTGCCAGTAGGCCGACAGGTTTAGTCTATCAGCCCCAGCATTTT.

This chain connects TRBV6-2 or TRBV6-3 to TRBJ1-2, with D perhaps TRBD1 (6 bases). V shed 2 bases and J shed 8 bases, with 9 bases lying between them. In germline, CDR1 is MNHEY, CDR2 SVGEGT. The CDR3 runs to 12 residues. CDR3: CASSYGGPGYTF. The CDR3 DNA reads TGTGCCAGCAGTTACGGGGGGCCGGGCTACACCTTC.

The chain combines TRBV9 with TRBJ2-7; 7 nucleotides match TRBD1. The germline V gene has CDR1 SGDLS and CDR2 YYNGEE. The CDR3 is 15 residues long. Trimming cost V 3 bases and J 0 bases; bases outside gene matches: 6. Here the CDR3 reads CASSEGTVSSYEQYF. The CDR3 coding sequence is TGTGCCAGCAGCGAGGGGACAGTAAGCTCCTACGAGCAGTACTTC.

V usage is TRBV5-6 and J usage is TRBJ1-1; weak D call: TRBD1 (5 bases). The germline gives CDR1 SGHDT, CDR2 YYEEEE. This CDR3 spans 14 amino acids. Trimming removed 4 bases from V and 1 base from J, with 11 bases in between. The CDR3 coding sequence is TGTGCCAGCAGCCCCGCAGGGCGGAACACTGAAGCTTTCTTT. Protein product: CASSPAGRNTEAFF.

The V and J genes are TRBV10-3 and TRBJ1-5; the match to TRBD1 covers 11 bases. CDR3 size: 14 residues. Trimming cost V 5 bases and J 7 bases; bases outside gene matches: 4. Germline V lookup: CDR1 ENHRY, CDR2 SYGVKD. The CDR3 nucleotides read TGTGCCATCAGTAAGGGACAGGGGGACCAGCCCCAGCATTTT. Amino acid sequence: CAISKGQGDQPQHF.

The rearrangement joins TRBV6-6 to TRBJ1-1; 11 nucleotides align to TRBD1. The CDR3 is 14 residues long. The germline CDR1 and CDR2 sequences are MNHNY and SVGAGI (reference sequence). V was pared by 0 bases and J by 8 bases, with 2 bases of the junction left unmatched. The CDR3 DNA reads as TGTGCCAGCAGTTACTCGGGGACAGGGGGGGAAGCTTTCTTT. Residues: CASSYSGTGGEAFF.

This sequence joins TRBV4-3 and TRBJ2-7; tentative D call: TRBD1 (5 bases). V lost 0 bases and J 6 bases, leaving 12 bases between the germline ends. There are 14 residues in the CDR3. From germline, CDR1 is LGHNA and CDR2 YSLEER. CDR3 DNA: TGCGCCAGCAGCCAAGATCAGGGCCGAGGCGAGCAGTACTTC. Residues: CASSQDQGRGEQYF.

Here the CDR3 DNA reads TGTGCCAGCAGCTTAATGGGACAGGAAATCTACGAGCAGTACTTC. This translates into CASSLMGQEIYEQYF. The V and J genes are TRBV7-8 and TRBJ2-7; 8 nucleotides match TRBD1. CDR3 length equals 15 residues. Trimming took 2 bases from V and 3 from J; bases not matched to a gene: 6. From germline, CDR1 is SGHVS and CDR2 FQNEAQ.

J is TRBJ2-7 and V is TRBV6-5, with 11 positions matching TRBD1. Germline V lookup: CDR1 MNHEY, CDR2 SVGAGI. The CDR3 totals 15 residues. V lost 7 bases to trimming and J lost 5 bases; unmatched junction nucleotides: 10. The CDR3 loop is CASNPAGQGANEQYF. CDR3 nucleotides: TGTGCCAGCAACCCCGCCGGACAGGGGGCAAACGAGCAGTACTTC.

The chain recombines TRBV7-2 with TRBJ1-1; D possibly corresponds to TRBD1 (5 bases). V shed 1 base and J shed 6 bases, with 9 bases lying between them. The germline V gene has CDR1 SGHTA and CDR2 FQGNSA. This CDR3 spans 13 amino acids. CDR3 amino acids: CASSLERGAEAFF. Written as DNA, the CDR3 is TGTGCCAGCAGCTTAGAGAGGGGAGCTGAAGCTTTCTTT.

This chain uses TRBV5-1 with TRBJ2-5, with 9 bases matching TRBD1. CDR1 SGHRS and CDR2 YFSETQ come from the germline V gene. The V segment lost 4 bases and the J segment 5 bases; nucleotides outside the gene matches: 15. The CDR3 contains 17 residues. The DNA for the CDR3 is TGCGCCAGCAGCCCCCTCTCCTTACAGGGGGCGCGGGAGACCCAGTACTTC. This sequence encodes CASSPLSLQGARETQYF.

The chain links TRBV27 to TRBJ2-4, with 11 nucleotides matching TRBD2. V lost 6 bases to trimming and J lost 0 bases; unmatched junction nucleotides: 13. CDR1 is MNHEY, CDR2 SMNVEV, per germline (reference sequence). This CDR3 contains 19 residues. The CDR3 DNA follows: TGTGCCAGCAGCCCCTACGCGACTAGCGGGAACATAGCCAAAAACATTCAGTACTTC. Protein: CASSPYATSGNIAKNIQYF.